One and the same sample provided the 30 T cell receptor beta chains below, sequenced in a study of blood T cell repertoires in COVID-19. Sequenced by immunoSEQ multiplex PCR; TCRdb stores in-frame clones only, minus some. The sample has about 280,000 clones; more than 75% are singletons. Sample: peripheral blood. The receptors originated from a woman in her 30s who had recovered from COVID-19.

A few counts support this clone. The chain has TRBV4-1 and TRBJ1-3; D not resolved. Germline V CDR1 and CDR2: MGHRA, YSYEKL. Trimming removed 4 bases from V and 0 bases from J, with 7 bases in between. This CDR3 is 14 amino acids long. Here the CDR3 DNA reads TGCGCCAGCAGCCTCGCGAACTCTGGAAACACCATATATTTT. It translates to CASSLANSGNTIYF.

This clone appeared once. The V call is TRBV6-6, the J call TRBJ1-3; perhaps TRBD1 as D (5 bases). Germline V gene sequence: CDR1 MNHNY, CDR2 SVGAGI (reference sequence). This CDR3 spans 14 amino acids. V lost 5 bases to trimming and J lost 4 bases, with 12 bases between them. The CDR3 is CASSPTGGGNTIYF. CDR3 DNA sequence: TGTGCCAGCAGTCCTACAGGTGGGGGAAACACCATATATTTT.

The chain recombines TRBV7-2 with TRBJ1-2, with 8 positions matching TRBD1. Germline assignment: CDR1 SGHTA and CDR2 FQGNSA. V lost 5 bases to trimming and J lost 6 bases; unmatched junction nucleotides: 8. The CDR3 runs to 14 residues. The CDR3 sequence: CASSPQGELDGYTF. In DNA, the CDR3 is TGTGCCAGCAGCCCACAGGGGGAACTCGATGGCTACACCTTC. The full variable domain, rest sourced from reference TRBV7-2 and TRBJ1-2, is GAGVSQSPSNKVTEKGKDVELRCDPISGHTALYWYRQSLGQGLEFLIYFQGNSAPDKSGLPSDRFSAERTGGSVSTLTIQRTQQEDSAVYLCASSPQGELDGYTFGSGTRLTVV.

The chain recombines TRBV28 with TRBJ2-7, with 7 bases aligning to TRBD1. CDR1 and CDR2 (germline): MDHEN, SYDVKM. The J segment lost 5 bases and the V segment lost 8 bases, leaving 6 bases of the junction unmatched. This CDR3 contains 12 residues. CDR3 residues: CASFTGDHEQYF. CDR3 DNA: TGTGCCAGCTTTACAGGGGACCACGAGCAGTACTTC.

The chain has TRBV5-1 and TRBJ2-2; D remains ambiguous. The CDR3 is 13 residues long. The germline V gene has CDR1 SGHRS and CDR2 YFSETQ. V was clipped by 4 bases and J by 7 bases, with 11 bases between them. The CDR3 loop is CASSPGVNGELFF. For the CDR3, the DNA is TGCGCCAGCAGCCCCGGTGTTAACGGGGAGCTGTTTTTT.

As to this clone: Other DNA sequences from this sample encode an identical CDR3 as well. The rearrangement joins TRBV5-1 to TRBJ1-2, with 8 bases aligning to TRBD1. There are 13 residues in the CDR3. V lost 5 bases and J lost 2; bases outside the gene matches: 2. Germline CDR1 reads SGHRS; CDR2 reads YFSETQ. The CDR3 loop is CASSPGGNYGYTF. CDR3 coding DNA: TGCGCCAGCAGTCCAGGGGGCAACTATGGCTACACCTTC.

The chain couples TRBV19 to TRBJ2-1, with D perhaps TRBD1 (5 bases). The CDR3 sequence is 15 residues long. CDR1 is LNHDA and CDR2 is SQIVND in the germline V gene (reference sequence). Trimming took 7 bases from V and 4 from J, leaving 17 bases between them. Here the CDR3 DNA reads TGTGCCAGTATGGAAGGGGCGTATGGTTACAATGAGCAGTTCTTC. Its protein product is CASMEGAYGYNEQFF.

The V gene is TRBV18, the J gene TRBJ2-1; D might be TRBD1 (5 bases). The germline V gene has CDR1 KGHSH and CDR2 LQKENI. The CDR3 contains 11 residues. V was clipped by 6 bases and J by 12 bases, with 12 bases between them. The CDR3 here is CASSLTGGQFF. CDR3 DNA sequence: TGTGCCAGCTCTCTCACAGGCGGGCAGTTCTTC.

This chain links TRBV4-1 with TRBJ2-3; no reliable D call. V was shortened by 0 bases and J by 8 bases, with 15 bases between the two germline ends. The CDR3 has 15 residues. Germline V gene sequence: CDR1 MGHRA, CDR2 YSYEKL. CDR3 sequence (DNA): TGCGCCAGCAGCCAAGATCAAGTGGCTGCCGCTACGCAGTATTTT. It codes for CASSQDQVAAATQYF.

This clone was detected only once. The gene calls are TRBV19 and TRBJ1-2; 10 bases are shared with TRBD1. Trimming removed 5 bases from V and 2 bases from J; junction bases left unmatched: 5. The length of the CDR3 is 15 residues. CDR1 LNHDA and CDR2 SQIVND come from the germline V gene (reference sequence). The CDR3 DNA reads TGTGCCAGTAGTTTACCGGGACAGGGGAACTATGGCTACACCTTC. It codes for CASSLPGQGNYGYTF. Using reference TRBV19 and TRBJ1-2 for the parts outside the CDR3, the full variable domain is DGGITQSPKYLFRKEGQNVTLSCEQNLNHDAMYWYRQDPGQGLRLIYYSQIVNDFQKGDIAEGYSVSREKKESFPLTVTSAQKNPTAFYLCASSLPGQGNYGYTFGSGTRLTVV.

The V gene is TRBV24-1, the J gene TRBJ1-4; the D is unclear. The CDR3 has 13 amino acids. Between the trimmed V and J ends, which lost 9 bases and 5 bases, there was a span of 12 bases. The V gene's germline CDR1 is KGHDR and CDR2 SFDVKD. CDR3 sequence reads: CATLTESNEKLFF. CDR3 nucleotides: TGTGCCACCCTTACAGAGAGCAATGAAAAACTGTTTTTT.

This chain links TRBV7-8 with TRBJ2-3; possibly TRBD1 for D (7 bases). The CDR3 is made up of 17 amino acids. Per germline, CDR1 SGHVS and CDR2 FQNEAQ. V shed 1 base and J shed 2 bases, with 16 bases lying between them. Here the CDR3 reads CASSLVARGEYTDTQYF. CDR3 nucleotides: TGTGCCAGCAGCTTAGTAGCCAGGGGGGAATACACAGATACGCAGTATTTT. The entire variable domain, with the rest obtained from reference TRBV7-8 and TRBJ2-3, is as follows: GAGVSQSPRYKVAKRGQDVALRCDPISGHVSLFWYQQALGQGPEFLTYFQNEAQLDKSGLPSDRFFAERPEGSVSTLKIQRTQQEDSAVYLCASSLVARGEYTDTQYFGPGTRLTVL.

The CDR3 loop is CASSPGDERENSYEQYF. CDR3 nucleotides: TGTGCCAGCAGCCCAGGGGATGAGCGGGAGAACTCCTACGAGCAGTACTTC. V usage is TRBV7-4 and J usage is TRBJ2-7, with 8 bases matching TRBD2. Unmatched junction bases numbered 12, after V lost 5 bases and J lost 0 bases. Per the germline V gene, CDR1 is SGHVT and CDR2 is SQSDAQ. This CDR3 region has 17 residues.

The genes are TRBV19 and TRBJ1-3; D is unresolved. The V and J ends lost 8 bases and 0 bases respectively, with 8 bases between them. The CDR3 sequence is 13 residues long. Germline lookup yields CDR1 LNHDA and CDR2 SQIVND (reference sequence). The DNA of the CDR3 is TGTGCCAGTCGACACATCTCTGGAAACACCATATATTTT. It yields the protein CASRHISGNTIYF.

This clone was counted once. The DNA for the CDR3 is TGCAGCGCCGCCAGGGGGGCTAGCACAGATACGCAGTATTTT. The encoded protein is CSAARGASTDTQYF. V usage is TRBV29-1 and J usage is TRBJ2-3; D is possibly TRBD1 (7 bases). V lost 7 bases and J 0 bases, leaving 14 bases between the germline ends. Germline CDR1 is SQVTM and CDR2 is ANQGSEA. The CDR3 sequence is 14 residues long.

This clone occurred many times. The chain carries TRBV6-5 and TRBJ1-2, with D tentatively TRBD1 (5 bases). Per the germline V gene, CDR1 is MNHEY and CDR2 is SVGAGI. The length of the CDR3 is 12 residues. V gave up 7 bases and J gave up 6 bases, with 12 bases separating them. CDR3 bases: TGTGCCAGCACCACGGGGGGAGATGGCTACACCTTC. This sequence encodes CASTTGGDGYTF.

This chain connects TRBV4-1 to TRBJ2-7, with D tentatively TRBD1 (6 bases). The CDR3 spans 13 residues. Germline CDR1 reads MGHRA; CDR2 reads YSYEKL. The V end was cut by 3 bases, the J end by 0 bases, with 6 bases between. CDR3 protein: CASSQTGSYEQYF. As DNA, the CDR3 is TGCGCCAGCAGCCAGACAGGCTCCTACGAGCAGTACTTC.

This chain uses TRBV7-6 with TRBJ2-7; 10 bases map to TRBD1. CDR1 is SGHVS, CDR2 FNYEAQ, per germline. The length of the CDR3 is 13 residues. V dropped 5 bases and J dropped 4; count of bases not matched to a gene: 2. The CDR3 bases are TGTGCCAGCAGCCGGGACAGGGGTTACGAGCAGTACTTC. It yields the protein CASSRDRGYEQYF.

This clone was observed once. The rearrangement uses TRBV11-2 and TRBJ2-1; no clear D gene. CDR1 is SGHAT, CDR2 FQNNGV, per germline. The V end was cut by 3 bases, the J end by 7 bases, with 7 bases between. The CDR3 is 12 residues long. The CDR3 protein is CASSLTTNEQFF. The CDR3 DNA follows: TGTGCCAGCAGCTTGACAACGAATGAGCAGTTCTTC.

The count of this clone is one. This CDR3 is CSGRTGGGGYTF. In DNA form, the CDR3 reads TGCAGCGGGAGAACAGGGGGCGGGGGCTACACCTTC. The chain employs TRBV29-1 and TRBJ1-2; 9 positions agree with TRBD1. The CDR3 spans 12 residues. In germline, CDR1 is SQVTM, CDR2 ANQGSEA. V was pared by 7 bases and J by 8 bases, with 8 bases of the junction left unmatched. The full variable domain, rest sourced from reference TRBV29-1 and TRBJ1-2, is SAVISQKPSRDICQRGTSLTIQCQVDSQVTMMFWYRQQPGQSLTLIATANQGSEATYESGFVIDKFPISRPNLTFSTLTVSNMSPEDSSIYLCSGRTGGGGYTFGSGTRLTVV.

This chain joins TRBV5-1 and TRBJ2-2; D remains ambiguous. The CDR3 covers 15 residues. The V end was cut by 2 bases, the J end by 3 bases, with 11 bases between. Germline V gives CDR1 SGHRS, CDR2 YFSETQ. The CDR3 DNA follows: TGCGCCAGCAGCTTATCGCGTCGGGACACCGGGGAGCTGTTTTTT. As protein: CASSLSRRDTGELFF. The variable domain in full, with the rest retrieved from reference TRBV5-1 and TRBJ2-2, is KAGVTQTPRYLIKTRGQQVTLSCSPISGHRSVSWYQQTPGQGLQFLFEYFSETQRNKGNFPGRFSGRQFSNSRSEMNVSTLELGDSALYLCASSLSRRDTGELFFGEGSRLTVL.

The chain carries TRBV3-1 (or the pseudogene TRBV3-2) and TRBJ2-3; TRBD2 aligns across 8 bases. Germline V lookup: CDR1 LGHDT, CDR2 YNNKEL (reference sequence). The CDR3 consists of 16 residues. V lost 4 bases, J lost 3 bases, and 9 bases stayed unmatched. In DNA, the CDR3 is TGTGCCAGCAGCCGTAGGTCAGCGGGGGAAACAGATACGCAGTATTTT. Residues: CASSRRSAGETDTQYF.

V usage is TRBV7-2 and J usage is TRBJ2-2; D remains unclear. The CDR3 sequence is 15 residues long. Germline V CDR1 and CDR2: SGHTA, FQGNSA. V gave up 3 bases and J gave up 2 bases, with 10 bases separating them. The CDR3 nucleotides are TGTGCCAGCAGCTTTCTCAGAATTAACACCGGGGAGCTGTTTTTT. It specifies CASSFLRINTGELFF.

The chain uses TRBV2 and TRBJ2-1; 8 bases align to TRBD1. The V and J ends lost 6 bases and 8 bases, in that order; junction bases with no gene match: 12. The length of the CDR3 is 15 residues. The germline CDR1 and CDR2 sequences are SNHLY and FYNNEI. In DNA, the CDR3 is TGTGCCAGCAGCGAGGGAACGACAGGGGCCTATGAGCAGTTCTTC. Its protein product is CASSEGTTGAYEQFF. Together with reference TRBV2 and TRBJ2-1, the CDR3 gives the full variable domain: EPEVTQTPSHQVTQMGQEVILRCVPISNHLYFYWYRQILGQKVEFLVSFYNNEISEKSEIFDDQFSVERPDGSNFTLKIRSTKLEDSAMYFCASSEGTTGAYEQFFGPGTRLTVL.

The genes are TRBV7-9 and TRBJ2-1; D is unresolved. Germline lookup yields CDR1 SEHNR and CDR2 FQNEAQ (reference sequence). This CDR3 region has 12 residues. Trimming removed 5 bases from V and 3 bases from J, with 5 bases in between. CDR3 DNA: TGTGCCAGCAGCACTTACTACAATGAGCAGTTCTTC. Translating gives CASSTYYNEQFF.

The chain carries TRBV6-1 and TRBJ2-5; tentatively, D is TRBD1 (6 bases). The CDR3 extends over 13 amino acids. Trimming cost V 1 base and J 4 bases, with 7 bases left between them. CDR1 MNHNS and CDR2 SASEGT come from the germline V gene. In nucleotides, the CDR3 is TGTGCCAGCAGTGAAGAAGGGGGAGAGACCCAGTACTTC. This translates into CASSEEGGETQYF.

CDR3 loop: CASALWRGSNQPQHF. CDR3 DNA sequence: TGTGCCAGCGCCCTATGGCGGGGTAGCAATCAGCCCCAGCATTTT. The chain couples TRBV7-8 to TRBJ1-5; D is uncertain. Per germline, CDR1 SGHVS and CDR2 FQNEAQ. Trimming removed 8 bases at V and 0 bases at J, with 14 bases between. This CDR3 is built from 15 residues.

A note on this clone: Other nucleotide sequences in the sample specify the same CDR3. This chain links TRBV18 with TRBJ1-1; TRBD1 is a possible D gene (5 bases). The CDR3 is made up of 15 amino acids. Trimming cost V 2 bases and J 0 bases, with 10 bases left between them. CDR1 and CDR2 (germline): KGHSH, LQKENI. The CDR3 sequence is CASSPGTGLNTEAFF. The CDR3 coding sequence is TGTGCCAGCTCACCAGGCACAGGATTGAACACTGAAGCTTTCTTT. Complete variable domain (other parts from reference TRBV18 and TRBJ1-1): NAGVMQNPRHLVRRRGQEARLRCSPMKGHSHVYWYRQLPEEGLKFMVYLQKENIIDESGMPKERFSAEFPKEGPSILRIQQVVRGDSAAYFCASSPGTGLNTEAFFGQGTRLTVV.

The genes are TRBV12-3 or TRBV12-4 and TRBJ2-7, with 7 nucleotides matching TRBD2. CDR3 size: 12 residues. Unmatched junction bases numbered 1, after V lost 6 bases and J lost 2 bases. CDR3 in amino acids: CASSGGTYEQYF. CDR3 DNA: TGTGCCAGCAGCGGGGGGACCTACGAGCAGTACTTC.

J is TRBJ1-1 and V is TRBV3-1 (or the pseudogene TRBV3-2); the D is unclear. Germline V gives CDR1 LGHDT, CDR2 YNNKEL (reference sequence). V shed 6 bases and J shed 8 bases, with 16 bases lying between them. The CDR3 consists of 13 residues. The CDR3, as DNA: TGTGCCAGCAGTTCAAGGAGGGAAGCCGAAGCTTTCTTT. Translated, it gives CASSSRREAEAFF.